These 9 T cell receptor beta chains were all obtained from the same sample, sequenced in a study of cytomegalovirus exposure and HLA in healthy donors. This PCR relied on a set of 60 Vbeta primers and 13 Jbeta primers. This table comes from immunoSEQ multiplex PCR, and its TCRdb copy is limited to in-frame clones, with some not included. The table has about 120,000 clones, 9.5% seen once. Sequenced material: PBMCs. The receptors were sampled from a man aged 25-40 years in good health and CMV-seronegative.

This clone was counted a few times. The chain uses TRBV5-4 and TRBJ1-1, with unresolved D. This CDR3 is 14 amino acids long. The ends were cut back, 4 bases at V and 0 bases at J, with 10 bases in the middle. CDR1 is SGHNT, CDR2 YYREEE, per germline (reference sequence). DNA of the CDR3: TGTGCCAGCAGCCCGCGTGAGGTGAACACTGAAGCTTTCTTT. It translates to CASSPREVNTEAFF. The full variable domain, completed using reference TRBV5-4 and TRBJ1-1, is ETGVTQSPTHLIKTRGQQVTLRCSSQSGHNTVSWYQQALGQGPQFIFQYYREEENGRGNFPPRFSGLQFPNYSSELNVNALELDDSALYLCASSPREVNTEAFFGQGTRLTVV.

This clone appeared once. At one boundary the junction diverges from the germline segment, which might be a read error. This rearrangement joins TRBV6-1 to TRBJ2-3; the match to TRBD1 covers 7 bases. Germline V gene lookup returns CDR1 MNHNS and CDR2 SASEGT. The CDR3 extends over 14 amino acids. The CDR3 region has the DNA TGTGCCAGCAGAGGGGGACAGAGCACAGATGCGCAGTATTTT. It translates to CASRGGQSTDAQYF.

A few counts support this clone. This chain connects TRBV11-3 to TRBJ2-2; D unresolved. Trimming removed 5 bases from V and 0 bases from J, with 10 bases in between. The CDR3 sequence is 15 residues long. Germline loops: CDR1 SGHNT, CDR2 YENEEA. DNA of the CDR3: TGTGCCAGCAGCGCGAGATTAGCGAACACCGGGGAGCTGTTTTTT. Amino acids: CASSARLANTGELFF.

The rearrangement links TRBV19 to TRBJ2-5, with TRBD2 identical over 10 bases. CDR1 and CDR2 (germline): LNHDA, SQIVND (reference sequence). V dropped 0 bases and J dropped 7; count of bases not matched to a gene: 11. The CDR3 contains 17 residues. CDR3 DNA sequence: TGTGCCAGTAGTATAGATCGGCTAGCGGGAGATCGTGGGACCCAGTACTTC. Translating gives CASSIDRLAGDRGTQYF.

This sequence joins TRBV7-2 and TRBJ2-5; D unresolved. Trimming left V 5 bases short and J 3 bases short, with 4 bases between. Germline V gives CDR1 SGHTA, CDR2 FQGNSA. The CDR3 extends over 11 amino acids. As DNA, the CDR3 is TGTGCCAGCAGCCGAGAAGAGACCCAGTACTTC. Translated: CASSREETQYF.

This clone was counted between two and nine times. The chain employs TRBV28 and TRBJ1-2; TRBD1 might be the D (6 bases). V gave up 5 bases and J gave up 5 bases, with 9 bases separating them. CDR1 is MDHEN and CDR2 is SYDVKM in the germline V gene. CDR3 size: 12 residues. CDR3 sequence reads: CASSLGQYGYTF. DNA for the CDR3: TGTGCCAGCAGTCTCGGACAGTATGGCTACACCTTC.

V gene TRBV6-1 combines with J gene TRBJ1-5; D remains ambiguous. V lost 3 bases and J 9 bases, leaving 15 bases between the germline ends. Germline V lookup: CDR1 MNHNS, CDR2 SASEGT. There are 14 residues in the CDR3. DNA for the CDR3: TGTGCCAGCAGTGATCAAAAAGGAGATCGGCCCCAGCATTTT. Encoded protein: CASSDQKGDRPQHF.

The rearrangement links TRBV28 to TRBJ2-1, with 9 bases matching TRBD2. V shed 7 bases, J shed 8 bases, and the junction held 9 bases outside the gene matches. CDR3 size: 14 residues. Germline CDR1 MDHEN, CDR2 SYDVKM. The CDR3 DNA reads TGTGCCAGCAATATAGCGGGAGCGGGGGATGAGCAGTTCTTC. It encodes CASNIAGAGDEQFF.

The V call is TRBV11-3, the J call TRBJ1-1, with D possibly being TRBD1 (6 bases). The length of the CDR3 is 16 residues. V was cut by 4 bases and J by 1 base, with 16 bases left in between. The germline V gene encodes CDR1 SGHNT and CDR2 YENEEA. CDR3 sequence reads: CASSSRFSGANTEAFF. In DNA, the CDR3 is TGTGCCAGCAGCTCCAGGTTTTCAGGGGCGAACACTGAAGCTTTCTTT.